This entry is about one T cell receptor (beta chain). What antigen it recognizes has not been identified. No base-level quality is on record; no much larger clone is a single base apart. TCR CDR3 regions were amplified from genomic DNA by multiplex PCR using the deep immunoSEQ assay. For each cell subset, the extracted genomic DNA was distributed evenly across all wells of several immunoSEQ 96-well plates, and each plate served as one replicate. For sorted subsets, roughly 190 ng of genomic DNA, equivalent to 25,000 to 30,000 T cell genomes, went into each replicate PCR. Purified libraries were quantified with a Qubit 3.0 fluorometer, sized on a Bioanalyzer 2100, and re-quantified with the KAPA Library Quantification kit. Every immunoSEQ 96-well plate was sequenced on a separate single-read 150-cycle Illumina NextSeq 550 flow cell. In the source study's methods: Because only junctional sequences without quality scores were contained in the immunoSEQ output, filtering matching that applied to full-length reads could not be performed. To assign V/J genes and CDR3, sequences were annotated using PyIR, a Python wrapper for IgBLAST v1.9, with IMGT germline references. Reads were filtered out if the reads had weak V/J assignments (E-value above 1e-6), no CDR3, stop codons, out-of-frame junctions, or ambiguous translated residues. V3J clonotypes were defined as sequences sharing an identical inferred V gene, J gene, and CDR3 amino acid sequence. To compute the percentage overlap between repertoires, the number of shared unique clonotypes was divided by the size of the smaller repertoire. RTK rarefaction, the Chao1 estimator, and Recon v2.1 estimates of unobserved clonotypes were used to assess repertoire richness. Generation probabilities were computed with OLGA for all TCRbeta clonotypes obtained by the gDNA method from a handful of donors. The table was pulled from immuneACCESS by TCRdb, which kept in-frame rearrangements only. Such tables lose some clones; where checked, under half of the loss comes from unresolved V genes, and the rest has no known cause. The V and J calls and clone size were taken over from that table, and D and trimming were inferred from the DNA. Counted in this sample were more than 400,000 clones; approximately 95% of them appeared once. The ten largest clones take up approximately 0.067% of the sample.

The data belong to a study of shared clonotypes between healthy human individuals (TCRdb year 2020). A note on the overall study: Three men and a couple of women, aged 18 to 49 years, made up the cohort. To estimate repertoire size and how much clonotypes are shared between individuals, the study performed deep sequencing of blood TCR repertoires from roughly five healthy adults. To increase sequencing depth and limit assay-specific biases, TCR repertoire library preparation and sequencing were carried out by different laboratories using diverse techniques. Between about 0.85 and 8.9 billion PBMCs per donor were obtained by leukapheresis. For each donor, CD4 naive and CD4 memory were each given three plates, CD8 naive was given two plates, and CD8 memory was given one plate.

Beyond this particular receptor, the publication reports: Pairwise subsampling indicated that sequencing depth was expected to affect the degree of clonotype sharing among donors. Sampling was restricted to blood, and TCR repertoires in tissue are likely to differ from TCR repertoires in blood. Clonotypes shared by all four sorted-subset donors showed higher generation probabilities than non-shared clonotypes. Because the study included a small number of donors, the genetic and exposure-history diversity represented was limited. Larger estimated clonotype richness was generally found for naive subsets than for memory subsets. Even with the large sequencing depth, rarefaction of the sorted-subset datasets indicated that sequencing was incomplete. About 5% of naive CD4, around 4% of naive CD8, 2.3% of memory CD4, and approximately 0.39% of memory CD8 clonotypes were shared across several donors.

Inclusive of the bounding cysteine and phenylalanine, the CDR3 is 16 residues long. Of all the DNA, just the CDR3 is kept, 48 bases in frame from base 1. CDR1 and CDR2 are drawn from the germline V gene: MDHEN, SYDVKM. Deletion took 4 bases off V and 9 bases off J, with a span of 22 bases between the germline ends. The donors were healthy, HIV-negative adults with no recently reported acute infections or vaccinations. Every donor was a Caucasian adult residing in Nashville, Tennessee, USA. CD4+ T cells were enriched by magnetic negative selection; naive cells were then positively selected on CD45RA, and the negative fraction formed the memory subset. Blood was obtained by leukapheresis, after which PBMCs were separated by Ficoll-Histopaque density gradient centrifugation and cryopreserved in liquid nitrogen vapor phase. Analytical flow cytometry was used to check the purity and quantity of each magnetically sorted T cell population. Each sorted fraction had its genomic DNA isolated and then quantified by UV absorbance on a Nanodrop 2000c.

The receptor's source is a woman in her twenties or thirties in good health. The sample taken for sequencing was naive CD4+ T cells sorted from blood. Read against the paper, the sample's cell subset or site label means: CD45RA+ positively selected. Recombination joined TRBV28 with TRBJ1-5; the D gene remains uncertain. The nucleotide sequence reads TGTGCCAGCAGTTCACCCGTCCCTGGATCCCTAGGGCCCCAGCATTTT. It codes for CASSSPVPGSLGPQHF.